This TCR beta chain derives from a study of T cells in Graves' hyperthyroidism and ophthalmopathy. TCR beta CDR3 regions were amplified from RNA. HTBI primers were the set used in a first-round RT-PCR of the TCR CDR3. TCRdb recomputed calls from the multiplex PCR reads with MiXCR, one row per CDR3 protein. This table holds more than 300,000 distinct CDR3 sequences, about 12% found once. V dropped 3 bases and J dropped 6 bases, with 9 bases sitting between them. The CDR3 has 11 residues. Germline CDR1 and CDR2: DFQATT and SNEGSKA (reference sequence). Exclusion of patients followed from uncontrolled infection, other autoimmune disease, pregnancy or lactation. Diagnosis relied on clinical symptoms, serum thyroxine and TRAb, thyroid ultrasound and orbital computed tomography. PBMCs were collected from a roughly 9.7 ml volume of fresh peripheral blood. Findings and caveats of the study: Stable hyperthyroidism was told apart from ophthalmopathy by a model built on 13 V-J features.

This clonotype has a count of ten or more. What it binds is not known. V gene TRBV20-1 combines with J gene TRBJ2-7, with unresolved D. The sequence was collected from a young woman with Graves' hyperthyroidism. The sample consisted of blood. CDR3 residues: CSASRPPEQYF. The DNA of the CDR3 is TGCAGTGCTAGTCGTCCTCCCGAGCAGTACTTC.